One sample yielded the 29 T cell receptor beta chains listed below, sequenced in a study of PD-1 blockade in mismatch repair-deficient tumors (TCRdb year 2017). Libraries were constructed by the immunoSEQ multiplex PCR assay. Not all clones reach the TCRdb copy of this immuneACCESS table, which keeps in-frame sequences only. Checked studies attribute under half of the gap to unresolved V genes and leave the rest unexplained. The sample table contains roughly 50,000 clones; only one count was recorded for 81% of them. About 8.3% of the sample goes to the ten largest clones. Sequenced material: peripheral blood, taken approximately 18 weeks after starting pembrolizumab. Receptor source: an adult with mismatch repair-deficient cancer.

The J gene is TRBJ1-1, the V gene TRBV2, with unresolved D. Germline V gene sequence: CDR1 SNHLY, CDR2 FYNNEI. The CDR3 loop spans 12 amino acids. The V and J ends lost 7 bases and 3 bases respectively, with 9 bases between them. CDR3 loop: CASKLLYTEAFF. In nucleotides, the CDR3 is TGTGCCAGCAAGCTTTTGTACACTGAAGCTTTCTTT.

The J gene is TRBJ2-1, the V gene TRBV7-2, with D unclear. Germline loops: CDR1 SGHTA, CDR2 FQGNSA. Trimming cost V 5 bases and J 6 bases, with 17 bases left between them. The CDR3 loop spans 15 amino acids. CDR3 nucleotides: TGTGCCAGCAGCCCTCCCGGCAGAGGTTTCAATGAGCAGTTCTTC. The encoded protein is CASSPPGRGFNEQFF.

The rearrangement joins TRBV5-5 to TRBJ2-6; a possible D gene is TRBD1 (6 bases). This CDR3 has 15 residues. Germline V CDR1 and CDR2: SGHKS, YYEKEE (reference sequence). Trimming cost V 4 bases and J 0 bases, with 8 bases left between them. Here the CDR3 DNA reads TGTGCCAGCAGCAGGACAGCCTCTGGGGCCAACGTCCTGACTTTC. Translation: CASSRTASGANVLTF.

This chain links TRBV5-6 with TRBJ2-3; TRBD2 matches 10 bases. V was clipped by 2 bases and J by 4 bases; unmatched bases: 10. The CDR3 runs to 17 residues. Germline V gene sequence: CDR1 SGHDT, CDR2 YYEEEE. The CDR3 DNA follows: TGTGCCAGCAGCTTAAGTCTAGCGGGAGACGGCCCAGATACGCAGTATTTT. This codes for CASSLSLAGDGPDTQYF.

This clone appeared once. The rearrangement uses TRBV9 and TRBJ2-1; 9 nucleotides agree with TRBD2. This CDR3 contains 16 residues. Germline V lookup: CDR1 SGDLS, CDR2 YYNGEE. With V trimmed by 6 bases and J by 6 bases, 13 bases remained unmatched. CDR3 residues: CASTAVIAGGINEQFF. In DNA form, the CDR3 reads TGTGCCAGCACCGCCGTCATTGCGGGAGGGATCAATGAGCAGTTCTTC.

The V gene is TRBV11-3, the J gene TRBJ2-7, with 9 bases matching TRBD2. Losses at the gene ends were 8 bases for V and 0 bases for J; bases not matched to a gene: 8. CDR1 and CDR2 from the germline V gene are SGHNT and YENEEA. This CDR3 is 15 amino acids long. Written as DNA, the CDR3 is TGTGCCAGCGCCAGGGGAGCGGGAGGCTCCTACGAGCAGTACTTC. This codes for CASARGAGGSYEQYF.

The rearrangement joins TRBV6-1 to TRBJ2-1; D tentatively fits TRBD1 or TRBD2 (5 bases each). The CDR3 covers 15 residues. V shed 2 bases and J shed 9 bases, with 17 bases lying between them. Per the germline V gene, CDR1 is MNHNS and CDR2 is SASEGT. This CDR3 is CASSELGTIGSEQFF. Written as DNA, the CDR3 is TGTGCCAGCAGTGAACTAGGGACCATTGGGAGTGAGCAGTTCTTC.

This clone was found once. J is TRBJ2-1 and V is TRBV5-6; 8 positions agree with TRBD2. Trimming at V came to 0 bases and at J to 7 bases, leaving 6 bases not matched to a gene. The CDR3 runs 15 residues. Per the germline V gene, CDR1 is SGHDT and CDR2 is YYEEEE. CDR3 loop: CASSLDIAGLNEQFF. In DNA form, the CDR3 reads TGTGCCAGCAGCTTGGATATAGCGGGACTGAATGAGCAGTTCTTC.

V and J are TRBV9 and TRBJ2-1, with 11 nucleotides matching TRBD2. Trimming removed 0 bases from V and 6 bases from J; junction bases left unmatched: 2. Germline CDR1 SGDLS, CDR2 YYNGEE. The CDR3 is 15 residues long. Here the CDR3 DNA reads TGTGCCAGCAGCGTAGGTAGCGGGAGGGGCAATGAGCAGTTCTTC. Its protein is CASSVGSGRGNEQFF.

V gene TRBV5-1 combines with J gene TRBJ2-6; D might be TRBD1 or TRBD2, each matching 5 bases. Germline loops: CDR1 SGHRS, CDR2 YFSETQ. Trimming left V 4 bases short and J 0 bases short, with 17 bases between. The CDR3 sequence is 18 residues long. In DNA, the CDR3 is TGCGCCAGCAGCCAAACGCTAACAGGAGGCTCTGGGGCCAACGTCCTGACTTTC. Encoded protein: CASSQTLTGGSGANVLTF.

The CDR3 is CASSAPGGNTEAFF. The CDR3, as DNA: TGTGCCAGCAGCGCCCCGGGGGGGAACACTGAAGCTTTCTTT. The rearrangement links TRBV9 to TRBJ1-1, with D maybe TRBD1 (5 bases). The CDR3 extends over 14 amino acids. The ends were cut back, 3 bases at V and 1 base at J, with 10 bases in the middle. Germline values: CDR1 SGDLS, CDR2 YYNGEE.

The chain employs TRBV6-6 and TRBJ1-5; perhaps TRBD1 as D (5 bases). V lost 6 bases to trimming and J lost 6 bases, with 18 bases between them. Germline V gene lookup returns CDR1 MNHNY and CDR2 SVGAGI (reference sequence). This CDR3 has 15 amino acids. The CDR3: CASRPPGGDGQPQHF. CDR3 bases: TGTGCCAGCAGGCCACCCGGAGGGGACGGTCAGCCCCAGCATTTT.

The chain has TRBV4-2 and TRBJ2-5; D unresolved. Germline values: CDR1 LGHNA, CDR2 YNFKEQ. V lost 4 bases, J lost 5 bases, and 11 bases lay in between. CDR3 length: 13 residues. This chain's CDR3 is CASSPTRRETQYF. CDR3 coding DNA: TGTGCCAGCAGCCCCACTCGAAGGGAGACCCAGTACTTC.

This chain uses TRBV7-8 with TRBJ2-5; perhaps TRBD1 as D (6 bases). CDR1 is SGHVS, CDR2 FQNEAQ, per germline. V was shortened by 1 base and J by 3 bases, with 9 bases between the two germline ends. The CDR3 is made up of 14 amino acids. The CDR3 reads CASSLEQGKETQYF. The CDR3 coding sequence is TGTGCCAGCAGCTTAGAACAGGGAAAAGAGACCCAGTACTTC.

This rearrangement joins TRBV10-3 to TRBJ2-1; 14 bases map to TRBD2. This CDR3 has 17 residues. V dropped 3 bases and J dropped 7; count of bases not matched to a gene: 8. Germline CDR1 reads ENHRY; CDR2 reads SYGVKD. The CDR3 reads CAISDQGLAGVGNEQFF. The CDR3 coding sequence is TGTGCCATCAGTGACCAGGGACTAGCGGGAGTCGGGAATGAGCAGTTCTTC.

The rearrangement links TRBV9 to TRBJ2-3; D possibly matches TRBD1 or TRBD2 (5 bases each). V was clipped by 5 bases and J by 2 bases, with 15 bases between them. Germline V lookup: CDR1 SGDLS, CDR2 YYNGEE. CDR3 size: 15 residues. Here the CDR3 reads CASRPPGAPTDTQYF. For the CDR3, the DNA is TGTGCCAGCAGGCCTCCCGGGGCTCCCACAGATACGCAGTATTTT.

This sequence joins TRBV9 and TRBJ1-1; D is uncertain. With 3 bases removed from V and 1 base from J, the gap between germline ends came to 13 bases. The CDR3 length is 15 residues. Germline CDR1 SGDLS, CDR2 YYNGEE. Here the CDR3 reads CASSAGNSPNTEAFF. The CDR3 DNA reads TGTGCCAGCAGCGCCGGAAACAGCCCGAACACTGAAGCTTTCTTT. The variable domain in full, with the rest retrieved from reference TRBV9 and TRBJ1-1, is DSGVTQTPKHLITATGQRVTLRCSPRSGDLSVYWYQQSLDQGLQFLIQYYNGEERAKGNILERFSAQQFPDLHSELNLSSLELGDSALYFCASSAGNSPNTEAFFGQGTRLTVV.

The chain combines TRBV4-1 with TRBJ1-1; no clear D. V lost 4 bases, J lost 0 bases, and 9 bases lay in between. The V gene's germline CDR1 is MGHRA and CDR2 YSYEKL. The CDR3 has 14 residues. Here the CDR3 DNA reads TGCGCCAGCAGCCTTCGGGATATGAACACTGAAGCTTTCTTT. This translates into CASSLRDMNTEAFF.

V and J are TRBV9 and TRBJ2-7; 8 bases are shared with TRBD1. The CDR3 spans 15 residues. Germline V CDR1 and CDR2: SGDLS, YYNGEE. J lost 2 bases, V lost 5 bases, and 9 bases had no gene match. CDR3 coding DNA: TGTGCCAGCAGATTGAGACAGGGGACGACCTACGAGCAGTACTTC. Its protein product is CASRLRQGTTYEQYF.

This chain links TRBV6-5 with TRBJ1-1, with D unresolved. The ends were cut back, 2 bases at V and 3 bases at J, with 1 base in the middle. The CDR3 is made up of 11 amino acids. Germline CDR1 is MNHEY and CDR2 is SVGAGI. The CDR3 DNA reads as TGTGCCAGCAGTTACGACACTGAAGCTTTCTTT. Protein product: CASSYDTEAFF.

The CDR3 protein is CASSSTRERTPYEQYF. As DNA, the CDR3 is TGTGCCAGCAGCTCTACCCGGGAGAGGACACCGTACGAGCAGTACTTC. The rearrangement uses TRBV11-1 and TRBJ2-7, with a weak D call TRBD2 (6 bases). Trimming removed 4 bases from V and 4 bases from J, with 20 bases in between. Germline CDR1 reads SGHAT; CDR2 reads FQDESV (reference sequence). The CDR3 extends over 16 amino acids.

This sequence joins TRBV30 and TRBJ2-5, with D unresolved. Trimming pared 0 bases from V and 4 bases from J, leaving 6 bases between. The CDR3 sequence is 12 residues long. In germline, CDR1 is GTSNPN, CDR2 SVGIG (reference sequence). The CDR3 is CAWSVGGETQYF. Written as DNA, the CDR3 is TGTGCCTGGAGTGTCGGCGGAGAGACCCAGTACTTC.

V is TRBV13 and J is TRBJ1-1; maybe TRBD1 (5 bases). The CDR3 length is 15 residues. Germline CDR1 and CDR2: PRHDT and FYEKMQ (reference sequence). The V end lost 7 bases, the J end lost 0 bases, and 15 bases lay between the germline ends. The chain's CDR3 is CASINTQVLNTEAFF. The CDR3 DNA follows: TGTGCCAGCATCAATACACAGGTCCTGAACACTGAAGCTTTCTTT.

The chain joins TRBV18 to TRBJ2-1; D is possibly TRBD2 (6 bases). CDR1 is KGHSH, CDR2 LQKENI, per germline. The CDR3 consists of 15 residues. Trimming cost V 0 bases and J 2 bases, with 8 bases left between them. CDR3 sequence reads: CASSPPSGPYNEQFF. The CDR3 DNA follows: TGTGCCAGCTCACCACCTAGCGGACCCTACAATGAGCAGTTCTTC.

The chain has TRBV11-2 and TRBJ2-7, with a possible D match to TRBD1 (6 bases). Trimming pared 4 bases from V and 3 bases from J, leaving 13 bases between. The CDR3 is made up of 14 amino acids. Germline V lookup: CDR1 SGHAT, CDR2 FQNNGV. CDR3: CASSSLQGHYEQYF. CDR3 bases: TGTGCCAGCAGCTCCTTACAGGGTCACTACGAGCAGTACTTC.

The chain has TRBV7-9 and TRBJ2-7; D is unclear. V was shortened by 3 bases and J by 3 bases, with 12 bases between the two germline ends. This CDR3 region has 14 residues. Germline CDR1 reads SEHNR; CDR2 reads FQNEAQ (reference sequence). CDR3 amino acids: CASSLGLASYEQYF. The CDR3 bases are TGTGCCAGCAGCTTGGGCCTGGCCAGCTACGAGCAGTACTTC.

The CDR3: CASSLPGQSSYEQYF. The CDR3 nucleotides read TGTGCCAGCAGTTTACCGGGACAGAGCTCCTACGAGCAGTACTTC. This sequence joins TRBV27 and TRBJ2-7; TRBD1 matches 7 bases. CDR1 is MNHEY and CDR2 is SMNVEV in the germline V gene (reference sequence). The CDR3 loop spans 15 amino acids. V was clipped by 2 bases and J by 0 bases; unmatched bases: 4.

Remarks on this clone: A junction end diverges from the germline sequence, so it may reflect a read error. The rearrangement joins TRBV30 to TRBJ1-1, with 8 positions matching TRBD1. CDR3 length: 16 amino acids. Germline-derived CDR1 and CDR2 are GTSNPN and SVGIG (reference sequence). The CDR3 is CARSPKRDRRNTEAFF. CDR3 bases: TGTGCCCGGAGCCCCAAACGGGACAGGAGGAACACTGAAGCTTTCTTT.

This rearrangement joins TRBV7-9 to TRBJ2-1, with 7 bases lining up with TRBD1. Trimming removed 8 bases from V and 9 bases from J; junction bases left unmatched: 10. CDR1 and CDR2 (germline): SEHNR, FQNEAQ (reference sequence). The CDR3 spans 13 residues. CDR3 nucleotides: TGTGCCAGCTCGGACCGGAACAGGGGTGAGCAGTTCTTC. Its translation is CASSDRNRGEQFF.